The source of this TCR beta chain is a study of T-cell reconstitution after alpha-beta-depleted transplantation in children. Unique molecular identifiers featured in how the TCRbeta library was prepared. TCRdb used MiXCR to reprocess the PCR reads, holding one entry per CDR3 protein. The sample shows about 17,000 distinct CDR3 sequences, 9.5% to 15% of them seen only once. The CDR3 loop spans 14 amino acids. The V gene's germline CDR1 is DFQATT and CDR2 SNEGSKA (reference sequence). V dropped 4 bases and J dropped 0; count of bases not matched to a gene: 2. Study results and caveats: One year post-transplant, T-cell counts and diversity were largely derived from T cells produced anew. Approximately two months post-transplant, alpha-beta T cells reportedly originated from several hundred expanded graft clones. Recipient T cells and thymic progenitors that survived were the source of the high TCRbeta diversity seen at day 60 in some patients.

This clonotype was counted many times. Its target is not known. Sequencing was performed on PBMCs, mostly from graft donor cells, taken 180 days after TCRalphabeta/CD19-depleted stem cell transplant. The chain combines TRBV20-1 with TRBJ2-1, with TRBD2 matching 8 bases. The sequence was collected from a boy less than two years old who had a stem cell transplant for Wiskott-Aldrich syndrome, so the T cells may come from the graft donor. CDR3 bases: TGCAGTGCTATAGCGGGGAGCTCCTACAATGAGCAGTTCTTC. Translating gives CSAIAGSSYNEQFF.